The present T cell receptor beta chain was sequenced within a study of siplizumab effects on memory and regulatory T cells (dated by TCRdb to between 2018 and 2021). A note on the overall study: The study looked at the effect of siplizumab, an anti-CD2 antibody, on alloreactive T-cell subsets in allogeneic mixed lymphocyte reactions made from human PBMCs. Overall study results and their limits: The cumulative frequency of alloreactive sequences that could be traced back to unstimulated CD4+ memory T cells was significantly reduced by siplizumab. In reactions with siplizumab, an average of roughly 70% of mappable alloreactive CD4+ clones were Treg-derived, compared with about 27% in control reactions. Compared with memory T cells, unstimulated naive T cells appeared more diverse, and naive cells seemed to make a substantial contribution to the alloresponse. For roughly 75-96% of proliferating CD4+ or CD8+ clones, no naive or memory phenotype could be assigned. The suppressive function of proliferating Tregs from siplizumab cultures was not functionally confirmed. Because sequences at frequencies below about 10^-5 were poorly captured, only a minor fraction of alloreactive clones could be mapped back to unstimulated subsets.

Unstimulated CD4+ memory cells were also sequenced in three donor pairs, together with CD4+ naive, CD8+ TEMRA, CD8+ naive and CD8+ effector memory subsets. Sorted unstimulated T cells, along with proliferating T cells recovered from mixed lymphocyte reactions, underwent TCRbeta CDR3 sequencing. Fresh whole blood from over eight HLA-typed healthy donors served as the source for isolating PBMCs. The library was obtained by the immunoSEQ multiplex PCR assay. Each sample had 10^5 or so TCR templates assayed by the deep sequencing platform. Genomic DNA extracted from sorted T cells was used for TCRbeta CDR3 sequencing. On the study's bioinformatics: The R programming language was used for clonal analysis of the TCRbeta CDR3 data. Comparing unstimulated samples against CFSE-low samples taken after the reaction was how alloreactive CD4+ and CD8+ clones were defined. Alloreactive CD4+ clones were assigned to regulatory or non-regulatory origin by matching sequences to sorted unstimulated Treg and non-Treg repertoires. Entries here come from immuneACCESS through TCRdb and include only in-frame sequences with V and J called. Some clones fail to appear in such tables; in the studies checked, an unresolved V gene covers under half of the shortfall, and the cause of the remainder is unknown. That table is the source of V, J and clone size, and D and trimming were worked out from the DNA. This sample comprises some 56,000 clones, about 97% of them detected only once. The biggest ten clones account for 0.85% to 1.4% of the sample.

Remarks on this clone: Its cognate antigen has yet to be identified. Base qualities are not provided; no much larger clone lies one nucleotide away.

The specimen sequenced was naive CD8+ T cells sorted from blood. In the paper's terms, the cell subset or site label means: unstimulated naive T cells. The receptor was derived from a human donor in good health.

The DNA sequence reads TGTGCCAGCAGCCCCGGGGGTTATGAGCAGTTCTTC. Its coded protein is CASSPGGYEQFF. The chain employs TRBV11-2 and TRBJ2-1; TRBD2 could be the D gene, as 6 bases match. CDR1 and CDR2 are drawn from the germline V gene: SGHAT, FQNNGV. Trimming takes 5 bases from V and 8 bases from J, and the germline ends sit 10 bases apart. The CDR3 measures 12 amino acids from cysteine to phenylalanine. Only the CDR3 DNA stays, 36 bases, in frame from base 1.